A single sample is the source of the 18 T cell receptor beta chains below, sequenced in a study of PD-1 blockade in mismatch repair-deficient tumors. Sequenced by immunoSEQ multiplex PCR; TCRdb stores in-frame clones only, minus some. The sample consists of 100,000 to 150,000 clones, 85% to 90% of them appearing once. The sequences come from peripheral blood, collected almost 74 weeks after starting pembrolizumab. The receptors come from an adult with mismatch repair-deficient cancer.

The chain uses TRBV4-3 and TRBJ2-3; 16 positions agree with TRBD2. From germline, CDR1 is LGHNA and CDR2 YSLEER. This CDR3 spans 19 amino acids. Trimming at V came to 0 bases and at J to 2 bases, leaving 5 bases not matched to a gene. CDR3 nucleotide sequence: TGCGCCAGCAGCCAAGAGGGACTAGCGGGAGGGCCATACACAGATACGCAGTATTTT. As protein: CASSQEGLAGGPYTDTQYF.

V gene TRBV27 combines with J gene TRBJ2-3; D remains unclear. V lost 3 bases to trimming and J lost 2 bases, with 9 bases between them. From germline, CDR1 is MNHEY and CDR2 SMNVEV (reference sequence). The CDR3 extends over 14 amino acids. The CDR3: CASSFVEATDTQYF. In DNA form, the CDR3 reads TGTGCCAGCAGTTTTGTAGAAGCCACAGATACGCAGTATTTT.

The chain recombines TRBV9 with TRBJ2-7, with D tentatively TRBD1 (6 bases). The germline CDR1 and CDR2 sequences are SGDLS and YYNGEE. The CDR3 covers 15 residues. V was clipped by 4 bases and J by 4 bases, with 18 bases between them. The CDR3 coding sequence is TGTGCCAGCAGCTTATCGGACAGTGAAGGATACGAGCAGTACTTC. Translated, it gives CASSLSDSEGYEQYF. Drawing the rest from reference TRBV9 and TRBJ2-7, the complete variable domain is DSGVTQTPKHLITATGQRVTLRCSPRSGDLSVYWYQQSLDQGLQFLIQYYNGEERAKGNILERFSAQQFPDLHSELNLSSLELGDSALYFCASSLSDSEGYEQYFGPGTRLTVT.

The genes are TRBV11-3 and TRBJ2-7, with 8 nucleotides matching TRBD2. Germline V gene sequence: CDR1 SGHNT, CDR2 YENEEA. The junction had 9 bases not matched to a gene; V was cut back by 1 base and J by 7 bases. The CDR3 spans 15 residues. The CDR3 protein is CASSLVWREEQEQYF. CDR3 bases: TGTGCCAGCAGCTTAGTATGGCGGGAGGAGCAAGAGCAGTACTTC.

V is TRBV19 and J is TRBJ2-7, with unresolved D. The CDR3 sequence is 14 residues long. The V end was cut by 10 bases, the J end by 2 bases, with 18 bases between. Per the germline V gene, CDR1 is LNHDA and CDR2 is SQIVND (reference sequence). The CDR3 DNA is TGTGCCACCACCAGTCCTTGCCAGCCCTACGAGCAGTACTTC. Encoded protein: CATTSPCQPYEQYF.

The chain couples TRBV4-1 to TRBJ2-2; D call uncertain. Germline assignment: CDR1 MGHRA and CDR2 YSYEKL. The V end was cut by 8 bases, the J end by 2 bases, with 9 bases between. The CDR3 runs to 13 residues. The CDR3 loop reads CASSIPNTGELFF. In DNA form, the CDR3 reads TGCGCCAGCTCGATCCCCAACACCGGGGAGCTGTTTTTT.

V gene TRBV19 combines with J gene TRBJ1-1; D uncertain. The CDR3 runs 12 residues. Germline V gives CDR1 LNHDA, CDR2 SQIVND (reference sequence). Trimming shortened V by 5 bases and J by 3 bases, and 7 bases separated the two germline ends. The CDR3 reads CASSSGYTEAFF. The CDR3 DNA sequence: TGTGCCAGTAGTTCCGGGTACACTGAAGCTTTCTTT.

V usage is TRBV6-5 and J usage is TRBJ2-1; tentatively, D is TRBD1 or TRBD2 (5 bases each). This CDR3 comprises 13 residues. V was trimmed by 2 bases and J by 9 bases, leaving 11 bases between them. Germline loops: CDR1 MNHEY, CDR2 SVGAGI. The CDR3 DNA is TGTGCCAGCAGTTACAATGGGGGTGGTGAGCAGTTCTTC. Translation gives CASSYNGGGEQFF.

This rearrangement joins TRBV5-6 to TRBJ2-1; TRBD2 matches at 13 bases. CDR1 is SGHDT, CDR2 YYEEEE, per germline. This CDR3 has 15 amino acids. With V trimmed by 6 bases and J by 6 bases, 6 bases remained unmatched. CDR3 DNA sequence: TGTGCCAGCACCTTCGGGACTAGCGGGATCAATGAGCAGTTCTTC. This gives the protein CASTFGTSGINEQFF.

A few counts support this clone. This chain uses TRBV6-4 with TRBJ2-3; D is unresolved. Looked up from germline, CDR1 is MRHNA and CDR2 is SNTAGT. The CDR3 spans 14 residues. The V gene lost 3 bases and the J gene lost 0 bases, with 7 bases spanning the gap. The CDR3 region has the DNA TGTGCCAGCAGTGAATCGGACAGCACAGATACGCAGTATTTT. Translated, it gives CASSESDSTDTQYF.

CDR3 residues: CASSRDRAYEQYF. The CDR3 nucleotides are TGTGCCAGCAGCCGGGACAGGGCCTACGAGCAGTACTTC. This rearrangement joins TRBV28 to TRBJ2-7; 9 bases line up with TRBD1. V trimming: 6 bases; J trimming: 2 bases; junction bases outside the gene matches: 2. CDR1 is MDHEN and CDR2 is SYDVKM in the germline V gene. The CDR3 is 13 residues long.

V gene TRBV7-8 combines with J gene TRBJ2-7; D gene unclear. The germline V gene encodes CDR1 SGHVS and CDR2 FQNEAQ. This CDR3 region has 14 residues. Trimming took 6 bases from V and 2 from J, leaving 14 bases between them. This chain's CDR3 is CASSLTERAYEQYF. The CDR3 DNA sequence: TGTGCCAGCAGTCTCACGGAACGGGCCTACGAGCAGTACTTC.

The V call is TRBV30, the J call TRBJ2-7, with 12 bases fitting TRBD1. CDR1 is GTSNPN and CDR2 is SVGIG in the germline V gene (reference sequence). The ends lost 0 bases at V and 4 bases at J; junction bases unmatched: 10. This CDR3 comprises 17 residues. The CDR3 sequence: CAWSVRDRGRGPYEQYF. CDR3 nucleotides: TGTGCCTGGAGTGTACGGGACAGGGGGCGGGGGCCTTACGAGCAGTACTTC.

The V call is TRBV6-5, the J call TRBJ1-5; D is ambiguous. The germline gives CDR1 MNHEY, CDR2 SVGAGI. V gave up 5 bases and J gave up 3 bases, with 11 bases separating them. The CDR3 consists of 14 residues. The CDR3 reads CASSVGPYNQPQHF. In DNA form, the CDR3 reads TGTGCCAGCAGTGTAGGGCCCTACAATCAGCCCCAGCATTTT.

The chain links TRBV10-2 to TRBJ2-5; 9 nucleotides line up with TRBD1. V dropped 8 bases and J dropped 6; count of bases not matched to a gene: 10. The CDR3 extends over 14 amino acids. Germline-derived CDR1 and CDR2 are WSHSY and SAAADI. The CDR3 DNA follows: TGCGCCAGCGTCCCTGGACAGGGGAAAAAGACCCAGTACTTC. Translation: CASVPGQGKKTQYF.

This sequence joins TRBV18 and TRBJ1-4; 7 nucleotides agree with TRBD1. This CDR3 contains 14 residues. Germline CDR1 reads KGHSH; CDR2 reads LQKENI. Trimming removed 6 bases from V and 8 bases from J; junction bases left unmatched: 9. The CDR3 bases are TGTGCCAGCTCCGACGACAGGGACGTAGAAAAACTGTTTTTT. Translating gives CASSDDRDVEKLFF.

The J gene is TRBJ2-2, the V gene TRBV4-1, with D hard to call. The CDR3 sequence is 14 residues long. The V gene lost 1 base and the J gene lost 1 base, with 4 bases spanning the gap. Looked up from germline, CDR1 is MGHRA and CDR2 is YSYEKL. CDR3 sequence: CASSQGLNTGELFF. CDR3 DNA: TGCGCCAGCAGCCAAGGCTTGAACACCGGGGAGCTGTTTTTT.

This chain links TRBV28 with TRBJ2-1; D unclear. The CDR3 spans 14 residues. Deletions cut 3 bases from V and 4 bases from J, with 10 bases between. Looked up from germline, CDR1 is MDHEN and CDR2 is SYDVKM. For the CDR3, the DNA is TGTGCCAGCAGTTTTATGTCAGTTTACAATGAGCAGTTCTTC. This codes for CASSFMSVYNEQFF.